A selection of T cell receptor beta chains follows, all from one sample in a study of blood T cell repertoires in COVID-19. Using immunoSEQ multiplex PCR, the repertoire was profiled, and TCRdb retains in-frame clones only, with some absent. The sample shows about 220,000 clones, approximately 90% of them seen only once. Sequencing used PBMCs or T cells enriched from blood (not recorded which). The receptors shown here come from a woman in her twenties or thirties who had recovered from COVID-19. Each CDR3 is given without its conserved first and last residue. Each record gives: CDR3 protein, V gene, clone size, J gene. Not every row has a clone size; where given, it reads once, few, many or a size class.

CDR3aa: ASGLGGGERGSPLH; v_gene: TRBV12-5; abundance: few; j_gene: TRBJ1-6
CDR3aa: SVGPSGGKLF; v_gene: TRBV29-1; abundance: -; j_gene: TRBJ1-4
CDR3aa: ASSRIRGDPLAKNIQY; v_gene: TRBV19; abundance: -; j_gene: TRBJ2-4
CDR3aa: ASSYRLEETQY; v_gene: TRBV6-5; abundance: once; j_gene: TRBJ2-5
CDR3aa: ASTENTEAF; v_gene: TRBV2; abundance: -; j_gene: TRBJ1-1
CDR3aa: ASSLGLAGGLAGELF; v_gene: TRBV5-4; abundance: -; j_gene: TRBJ2-2
CDR3aa: ASRQSGGDKETQY; v_gene: TRBV5-5; abundance: -; j_gene: TRBJ2-5
CDR3aa: ASSQDTRGTEAF; v_gene: TRBV4-3; abundance: once; j_gene: TRBJ1-1
CDR3aa: ASSASTGLFTNSPLH; v_gene: TRBV18; abundance: -; j_gene: TRBJ1-6
CDR3aa: ASSEGTGQETQY; v_gene: TRBV10-2; abundance: -; j_gene: TRBJ2-5
CDR3aa: ASSITGQGVFGANVLT; v_gene: TRBV19; abundance: -; j_gene: TRBJ2-6
CDR3aa: ASSLVEGVSGNTIY; v_gene: TRBV7-9; abundance: -; j_gene: TRBJ1-3
CDR3aa: ASSIDSRVQPQH; v_gene: TRBV19; abundance: -; j_gene: TRBJ1-5
CDR3aa: ASSDKDRDSSYEQY; v_gene: TRBV10-1; abundance: -; j_gene: TRBJ2-7
CDR3aa: ASSLGHRGYNEQF; v_gene: TRBV5-1; abundance: once; j_gene: TRBJ2-1
CDR3aa: ASSSGGSWETQY; v_gene: TRBV6-5; abundance: -; j_gene: TRBJ2-5
CDR3aa: ASSLDLGGDGLEAF; v_gene: TRBV11-2; abundance: -; j_gene: TRBJ1-1
CDR3aa: ASSLAGQVSPLH; v_gene: TRBV7-9; abundance: -; j_gene: TRBJ1-6
CDR3aa: ASQGVNTEAF; v_gene: TRBV6-5; abundance: -; j_gene: TRBJ1-1
CDR3aa: ASSQASGGGIDEQF; v_gene: TRBV4-3; abundance: -; j_gene: TRBJ2-1
CDR3aa: ATRLAEETQY; v_gene: TRBV15; abundance: -; j_gene: TRBJ2-5
CDR3aa: ASSDSILVWRGPGELF; v_gene: TRBV6-1; abundance: -; j_gene: TRBJ2-2
CDR3aa: ASSLTGQGPNTEAF; v_gene: TRBV7-3; abundance: -; j_gene: TRBJ1-1
CDR3aa: ASSDRSSGELF; v_gene: TRBV12-3/TRBV12-4; abundance: -; j_gene: TRBJ2-2
CDR3aa: ASSYSTGLGTEAF; v_gene: TRBV6-2/TRBV6-3; abundance: -; j_gene: TRBJ1-1
CDR3aa: ASSDPRTGGIDEQF; v_gene: TRBV19; abundance: -; j_gene: TRBJ2-1
CDR3aa: ASSLPAGGKETQY; v_gene: TRBV3-1/TRBV3-2; abundance: once; j_gene: TRBJ2-5
CDR3aa: ASSNLRGNGFYGYT; v_gene: TRBV11-1; abundance: -; j_gene: TRBJ1-2
CDR3aa: ASRPGTGNYNSPLH; v_gene: TRBV19; abundance: -; j_gene: TRBJ1-6
CDR3aa: ASSRGDEAGSYEQY; v_gene: TRBV3-1/TRBV3-2; abundance: -; j_gene: TRBJ2-7
CDR3aa: ASTVDRVYGYT; v_gene: TRBV12-3/TRBV12-4; abundance: -; j_gene: TRBJ1-2
CDR3aa: ASSYETASYEQY; v_gene: TRBV6-5; abundance: -; j_gene: TRBJ2-7
CDR3aa: ASSRGQSSTVSTEAF; v_gene: TRBV4-2; abundance: -; j_gene: TRBJ1-1
CDR3aa: ASSVGSRDREAF; v_gene: TRBV9; abundance: -; j_gene: TRBJ1-1
CDR3aa: ATSDSDRGETGELF; v_gene: TRBV24-1; abundance: -; j_gene: TRBJ2-2